This note documents a single T cell receptor beta chain sequence. The antigen remains unidentified. This entry belongs to a study of human thymus T cells. Some clones are missing from TCRdb's copy, which holds only in-frame ones; the method was immunoSEQ multiplex PCR. Among roughly 120,000 clones listed, 90% to 95% were seen once. In corrective heart surgery, resections were taken, and these provided the thymus tissue. Study-wide results and caveats: Related research examined unrelated individuals and reported that their thymic repertoires overlapped highly.

Input material: thymus tissue. This sequence was found in a boy in the first two years of life with a congenital heart defect but otherwise immunologically healthy.

CDR3 sequence (DNA): TGTGCCAGCAGTGAAAGCCGCCGACAGGGGATCCCCTACGAGCAGTACTTC. Its protein product is CASSESRRQGIPYEQYF. The chain has TRBV2 and TRBJ2-7, with TRBD1 matching 8 bases. Germline trimming cut 2 bases from V and 2 bases from J; bases unmatched to any gene: 11. This CDR3 has 17 residues. Germline lookup yields CDR1 SNHLY and CDR2 FYNNEI.